These 9 T cell receptor beta chains came from one sample sequenced in a study of OX40 agonist ivuxolimab in advanced cancers. TCRdb's table, derived via immunoSEQ multiplex PCR, lists solely in-frame clones and lacks some. The table records 40,000 to 50,000 clones, about 91% of them present only once. Sequences were derived from CD4+ or CD8+ T cells sorted from blood, sampled in a trial of the OX40 agonist ivuxolimab. These receptors were obtained from an adult with an advanced solid tumor such as melanoma, head and neck, liver or kidney cancer.

This clone was picked up one time. The V call is TRBV10-1, the J call TRBJ2-3; 11 positions match TRBD2. The CDR3 is made up of 13 amino acids. After removal of 6 bases from V and 6 bases from J, the junction contained 2 bases not matched to a gene. Germline lookup yields CDR1 WNHNN and CDR2 SYGVQD (reference sequence). CDR3 DNA sequence: TGCGCCAGCAGCTGGACTAGCGGGGATACGCAGTATTTT. This encodes CASSWTSGDTQYF.

The chain is built from TRBV9 and TRBJ2-3; a weak D match, TRBD1 (6 bases). Germline CDR1 reads SGDLS; CDR2 reads YYNGEE. The CDR3 has 17 residues. V shed 4 bases and J shed 3 bases, with 21 bases lying between them. CDR3 sequence (DNA): TGTGCCAGCAGCCAAAACCTGGGACACAGAGGAACAGATACGCAGTATTTT. Translation: CASSQNLGHRGTDTQYF.

The V and J genes are TRBV27 and TRBJ1-5, with 8 positions matching TRBD1. The length of the CDR3 is 14 residues. Germline V gives CDR1 MNHEY, CDR2 SMNVEV (reference sequence). J lost 6 bases, V lost 5 bases, and 6 bases had no gene match. The CDR3 nucleotides read TGTGCCAGCAGTGCGACAGGGGCGCGTCAGCCCCAGCATTTT. Its protein is CASSATGARQPQHF.

This sequence joins TRBV29-1 and TRBJ2-3, with TRBD2 identical over 12 bases. Germline V gene lookup returns CDR1 SQVTM and CDR2 ANQGSEA. After removal of 4 bases from V and 2 bases from J, the junction contained 4 bases not matched to a gene. The CDR3 has 15 residues. The CDR3 DNA is TGCAGCGTTGCTAGCGGGAGGGCCGACACAGATACGCAGTATTTT. Translated: CSVASGRADTDTQYF.

The V call is TRBV7-3, the J call TRBJ2-1, with no clear D. CDR3 length: 18 amino acids. Germline V gives CDR1 SGHTA, CDR2 FQGTGA. V gave up 2 bases and J gave up 7 bases, with 24 bases separating them. The CDR3 sequence is CASSLYSPAVMNTNEQFF. The CDR3 DNA reads as TGTGCCAGCAGCTTATATTCCCCCGCGGTTATGAACACTAATGAGCAGTTCTTC.

The chain is built from TRBV5-1 and TRBJ2-1, with 11 bases that match TRBD1. The CDR3 totals 15 residues. The V and J ends lost 4 bases and 6 bases, in that order; junction bases with no gene match: 6. Germline assignment: CDR1 SGHRS and CDR2 YFSETQ. The CDR3 coding sequence is TGCGCCAGCAGCGTGGACAGGGGGCTTTTCAATGAGCAGTTCTTC. Its translation: CASSVDRGLFNEQFF.

In its sample, this clone was seen a few times. This chain connects TRBV7-9 to TRBJ2-5; 10 nucleotides agree with TRBD2. The CDR3 is made up of 16 amino acids. The ends lost 4 bases at V and 5 bases at J; junction bases unmatched: 10. Germline CDR1 SEHNR, CDR2 FQNEAQ (reference sequence). In nucleotides, the CDR3 is TGTGCCAGCAGCTCACTGGGGGAGCGGGAGGGCGAGACCCAGTACTTC. This sequence encodes CASSSLGEREGETQYF.

The chain combines TRBV19 with TRBJ2-1; a possible D gene is TRBD1 (6 bases). The ends were cut back, 5 bases at V and 10 bases at J, with 18 bases in the middle. Germline V gives CDR1 LNHDA, CDR2 SQIVND (reference sequence). The CDR3 totals 14 residues. The chain's CDR3 is CASSGEKQGREQFF. The CDR3 DNA follows: TGTGCCAGTAGTGGAGAAAAACAGGGTCGGGAGCAGTTCTTC.

V gene TRBV11-1 combines with J gene TRBJ2-7, with TRBD1 as a possible D gene (5 bases). Between the trimmed V and J ends, which lost 3 bases and 1 base, there was a span of 7 bases. Germline CDR1 is SGHAT and CDR2 is FQDESV (reference sequence). The CDR3 spans 13 residues. This chain's CDR3 is CASSFRESYEQYF. The CDR3 nucleotides are TGTGCCAGCAGCTTCAGGGAATCCTACGAGCAGTACTTC. Filled out from reference TRBV11-1 and TRBJ2-7, the complete variable domain reads EAEVAQSPRYKITEKSQAVAFWCDPISGHATLYWYRQILGQGPELLVQFQDESVVDDSQLPKDRFSAERLKGVDSTLKIQPAELGDSAMYLCASSFRESYEQYFGPGTRLTVT.